The 32 T cell receptor beta chains below all came from one sample that was sequenced in a study of blood T cell repertoires in COVID-19. Clones were sequenced by immunoSEQ multiplex PCR, and TCRdb holds only the in-frame ones, with some missing. The sample records around 130,000 clones, about 89% being singletons. The sample taken for sequencing was peripheral blood. These receptors were obtained from a woman aged 55 to 70 with acute or convalescent COVID-19.

The rearrangement joins TRBV7-9 to TRBJ2-5; 11 bases fit TRBD1. J gave up 5 bases and V 1 base, and 3 bases lay outside the gene matches. There are 15 residues in the CDR3. In germline, CDR1 is SEHNR, CDR2 FQNEAQ (reference sequence). As DNA, the CDR3 is TGTGCCAGCAGCTTAGGGACAGGGGGCTGGGAGACCCAGTACTTC. As protein: CASSLGTGGWETQYF. The entire variable domain, with the rest obtained from reference TRBV7-9 and TRBJ2-5, is as follows: DTGVSQNPRHKITKRGQNVTFRCDPISEHNRLYWYRQTLGQGPEFLTYFQNEAQLEKSRLLSDRFSAERPKGSFSTLEIQRTEQGDSAMYLCASSLGTGGWETQYFGPGTRLLVL.

The J gene is TRBJ1-5, the V gene TRBV6-5; 8 bases are shared with TRBD1. V shed 6 bases and J 4 bases; nucleotides not matched to a gene: 2. Germline CDR1 and CDR2: MNHEY and SVGAGI. This CDR3 has 13 amino acids. Here the CDR3 DNA reads TGTGCCAGCAGCGACAGGGGAAATCAGCCCCAGCATTTT. Encoded protein: CASSDRGNQPQHF.

The V call is TRBV19, the J call TRBJ1-2; 7 bases map to TRBD1. The CDR3 sequence is 15 residues long. Unmatched junction bases numbered 12, after V lost 3 bases and J lost 8 bases. The germline V gene encodes CDR1 LNHDA and CDR2 SQIVND (reference sequence). CDR3 protein: CASSILGTVISGYTF. CDR3 DNA sequence: TGTGCCAGTAGTATTTTAGGGACAGTCATTAGCGGCTACACCTTC.

V and J are TRBV9 and TRBJ1-3; D may be TRBD1 (6 bases). Deletions cut 0 bases from V and 0 bases from J, with 19 bases between. In germline, CDR1 is SGDLS, CDR2 YYNGEE. The CDR3 consists of 19 residues. CDR3 sequence reads: CASSVGGQTTLSSGNTIYF. In DNA, the CDR3 is TGTGCCAGCAGCGTAGGTGGACAGACAACTCTGAGCTCTGGAAACACCATATATTTT.

This rearrangement joins TRBV20-1 to TRBJ2-1; D unclear. The CDR3 totals 14 residues. The ends were cut back, 3 bases at V and 6 bases at J, with 15 bases in the middle. Per germline, CDR1 DFQATT and CDR2 SNEGSKA (reference sequence). The CDR3 loop reads CSASSLLVSNEQFF. CDR3 bases: TGCAGTGCTAGTTCGCTGCTAGTTAGCAATGAGCAGTTCTTC.

Only a few counts were recorded for this clone. This chain connects TRBV2 to TRBJ1-2; no clear D. The CDR3 is 12 amino acids. The ends were cut back, 4 bases at V and 8 bases at J, with 11 bases in the middle. Germline values: CDR1 SNHLY, CDR2 FYNNEI. The CDR3 bases are TGTGCCAGCAGTGTTATAGTGAGGGGCTACACCTTC. Protein sequence: CASSVIVRGYTF.

The chain employs TRBV2 and TRBJ2-1, with a possible D match to TRBD2 (6 bases). Trimming left V 8 bases short and J 5 bases short, with 16 bases between. The germline V gene encodes CDR1 SNHLY and CDR2 FYNNEI. This CDR3 has 14 amino acids. The CDR3 bases are TGTGCCAGCCATACAGGTGGGGAGGACAATGAGCAGTTCTTC. As protein: CASHTGGEDNEQFF.

This clone was found once. The V and J genes are TRBV11-2 and TRBJ2-1; D is unclear. The CDR3 consists of 14 residues. The V gene lost 0 bases and the J gene lost 2 bases, with 5 bases spanning the gap. Per the germline V gene, CDR1 is SGHAT and CDR2 is FQNNGV. The CDR3 region has the DNA TGTGCCAGCAGCTTAGATCTTCCCTACAATGAGCAGTTCTTC. Protein product: CASSLDLPYNEQFF.

This clone has more than one count but fewer than ten. The chain carries TRBV3-1 (or the pseudogene TRBV3-2) and TRBJ2-2; TRBD2 agrees at 11 bases. From germline, CDR1 is LGHDT and CDR2 YNNKEL (reference sequence). The V and J ends lost 5 bases and 7 bases, in that order; junction bases with no gene match: 6. The CDR3 totals 15 residues. The CDR3 loop is CASSYPSGRYGELFF. The CDR3 nucleotides read TGTGCCAGCAGCTACCCTAGCGGGAGGTACGGGGAGCTGTTTTTT.

This chain uses TRBV27 with TRBJ2-3, with D possibly being TRBD2 (7 bases). CDR1 is MNHEY and CDR2 is SMNVEV in the germline V gene (reference sequence). The CDR3 has 16 amino acids. With 6 bases removed from V and 1 base from J, the gap between germline ends came to 17 bases. In DNA, the CDR3 is TGTGCCAGCAGCCAAAGGGGGGGCGTGGGCACAGATACGCAGTATTTT. This codes for CASSQRGGVGTDTQYF.

The CDR3 reads CASSPTGYGYTF. For the CDR3, the DNA is TGTGCCAGCAGCCCGACAGGCTATGGCTACACCTTC. The chain employs TRBV25-1 and TRBJ1-2, with D possibly TRBD1 on 6 matching bases. V dropped 6 bases and J dropped 4 bases, with 9 bases sitting between them. Germline CDR1 MGHDK, CDR2 SYGVNS. CDR3 length equals 12 residues.

The chain carries TRBV6-6 and TRBJ1-3; a weak D match, TRBD1 (6 bases). The CDR3 extends over 15 amino acids. The V and J ends lost 4 bases and 4 bases respectively, with 14 bases between them. Germline V gene data show CDR1 as MNHNY and CDR2 as SVGAGI (reference sequence). The CDR3 nucleotides read TGTGCCAGCAGTTCCACGGACAGTTCGGGAAACACCATATATTTT. Translated, it gives CASSSTDSSGNTIYF.

This chain connects TRBV7-2 to TRBJ2-3; no clear D. The CDR3 spans 11 residues. Looked up from germline, CDR1 is SGHTA and CDR2 is FQGNSA. V was shortened by 2 bases and J by 10 bases, with 7 bases between the two germline ends. In DNA, the CDR3 is TGTGCCAGCAGCTTATATGGCCCGCAGTATTTT. This sequence encodes CASSLYGPQYF. The full variable domain, in which reference TRBV7-2 and TRBJ2-3 provide the parts outside the CDR3, is GAGVSQSPSNKVTEKGKDVELRCDPISGHTALYWYRQSLGQGLEFLIYFQGNSAPDKSGLPSDRFSAERTGGSVSTLTIQRTQQEDSAVYLCASSLYGPQYFGPGTRLTVL.

V is TRBV6-5 and J is TRBJ1-2; 7 nucleotides align to TRBD1. The CDR3 has 14 amino acids. Germline V gene sequence: CDR1 MNHEY, CDR2 SVGAGI. The junction had 12 bases not matched to a gene; V was cut back by 10 bases and J by 4 bases. For the CDR3, the DNA is TGTGCCATCCGCCAGGACAGGAACTTCTATGGCTACACCTTC. Translated: CAIRQDRNFYGYTF.

This chain uses TRBV5-1 with TRBJ2-3; perhaps TRBD1 as D (5 bases). V lost 2 bases, J lost 2 bases, and 12 bases lay in between. This CDR3 comprises 15 residues. Germline loops: CDR1 SGHRS, CDR2 YFSETQ. CDR3 nucleotides: TGCGCCAGCAGCTTAGACAGACCAGACACAGATACGCAGTATTTT. Protein product: CASSLDRPDTDTQYF.

This clone came up a few times. The V and J genes are TRBV18 and TRBJ1-4, with 9 bases fitting TRBD1. The germline V gene encodes CDR1 KGHSH and CDR2 LQKENI. After removal of 5 bases from V and 0 bases from J, the junction contained 16 bases not matched to a gene. This CDR3 comprises 20 residues. DNA of the CDR3: TGTGCCAGCTCAAGGCCGCCGGGACAGGGCGCGCGTGCAACTAATGAAAAACTGTTTTTT. Its protein product is CASSRPPGQGARATNEKLFF.

This chain connects TRBV2 to TRBJ2-5, with D tentatively TRBD2 (5 bases). In germline, CDR1 is SNHLY, CDR2 FYNNEI. The V end lost 2 bases, the J end lost 1 base, and 14 bases lay between the germline ends. The CDR3 runs 16 residues. This CDR3 reads CASSELRVGIQETQYF. CDR3 nucleotide sequence: TGTGCCAGCAGTGAATTGAGGGTGGGGATCCAAGAGACCCAGTACTTC.

V and J are TRBV2 and TRBJ2-1; TRBD2 matches 10 bases. This CDR3 is 18 amino acids long. V lost 5 bases to trimming and J lost 0 bases; unmatched junction nucleotides: 10. Germline V gene lookup returns CDR1 SNHLY and CDR2 FYNNEI. Here the CDR3 DNA reads TGTGCCAGCAGTAATCCTAAGGCTAGCGGGAGCTCCTACAATGAGCAGTTCTTC. Protein product: CASSNPKASGSSYNEQFF.

This chain's CDR3 is CASSETGNQPQHF. CDR3 coding DNA: TGTGCCAGCAGTGAAACAGGGAATCAGCCCCAGCATTTT. The chain employs TRBV6-4 and TRBJ1-5; a possible D gene is TRBD1 (6 bases). V gave up 3 bases and J gave up 4 bases, with 7 bases separating them. The CDR3 totals 13 residues. In germline, CDR1 is MRHNA, CDR2 SNTAGT.

The chain is built from TRBV29-1 and TRBJ1-1, with 8 bases matching TRBD1. The CDR3 is made up of 14 amino acids. V gave up 1 base and J gave up 5 bases; unmatched junction bases: 6. CDR1 is SQVTM and CDR2 is ANQGSEA in the germline V gene. DNA for the CDR3: TGCAGCGTTGAAGGTGACAGGGGCGGAACTGAAGCTTTCTTT. It specifies CSVEGDRGGTEAFF. Complete variable domain (other parts from reference TRBV29-1 and TRBJ1-1): SAVISQKPSRDICQRGTSLTIQCQVDSQVTMMFWYRQQPGQSLTLIATANQGSEATYESGFVIDKFPISRPNLTFSTLTVSNMSPEDSSIYLCSVEGDRGGTEAFFGQGTRLTVV.

The rearrangement links TRBV6-5 to TRBJ1-1; 7 positions match TRBD1. The CDR3 length is 14 residues. Germline loops: CDR1 MNHEY, CDR2 SVGAGI. The J segment lost 4 bases and the V segment lost 11 bases, leaving 13 bases of the junction unmatched. CDR3 coding DNA: TGTGCCGTCGCACGTTCAGGGGGGTTCACTGAAGCTTTCTTT. Its translation is CAVARSGGFTEAFF.

CDR3 amino acids: CASSELAVSDTQYF. The CDR3 DNA sequence: TGTGCCAGCAGTGAACTAGCGGTCTCAGATACGCAGTATTTT. This sequence joins TRBV2 and TRBJ2-3, with TRBD2 matching 7 bases. CDR3 size: 14 residues. CDR1 and CDR2 (germline): SNHLY, FYNNEI. Trimming removed 2 bases from V and 4 bases from J; junction bases left unmatched: 3.

This clone was seen only a few times. CDR3 bases: TGCAGCACCAATTTTGAAGGGGGAGCCTCTAACTATGGCTACACCTTC. Amino acids: CSTNFEGGASNYGYTF. The gene calls are TRBV29-1 and TRBJ1-2; D may be TRBD1 (6 bases). Germline V gene lookup returns CDR1 SQVTM and CDR2 ANQGSEA. The CDR3 has 16 amino acids. The V and J ends lost 8 bases and 0 bases respectively, with 22 bases between them. Complete variable domain (other parts from reference TRBV29-1 and TRBJ1-2): SAVISQKPSRDICQRGTSLTIQCQVDSQVTMMFWYRQQPGQSLTLIATANQGSEATYESGFVIDKFPISRPNLTFSTLTVSNMSPEDSSIYLCSTNFEGGASNYGYTFGSGTRLTVV.

The chain combines TRBV24-1 with TRBJ2-3; the match to TRBD2 covers 12 bases. CDR3 size: 16 residues. The germline gives CDR1 KGHDR, CDR2 SFDVKD. V lost 6 bases to trimming and J lost 4 bases; unmatched junction nucleotides: 7. CDR3 sequence: CATSSTTSGRSDTQYF. The DNA for the CDR3 is TGTGCCACCAGTTCAACCACTAGCGGGAGGTCAGATACGCAGTATTTT.

This rearrangement joins TRBV19 to TRBJ2-3; 10 bases are a match to TRBD1. Per germline, CDR1 LNHDA and CDR2 SQIVND (reference sequence). J gave up 0 bases and V 7 bases, and 4 bases lay outside the gene matches. This CDR3 comprises 15 residues. The CDR3 sequence is CASKRTGGSTDTQYF. The CDR3 DNA is TGTGCCAGTAAAAGGACAGGGGGGAGCACAGATACGCAGTATTTT.

The V and J genes are TRBV27 and TRBJ2-7; tentative D call: TRBD1 (6 bases). V was clipped by 4 bases and J by 1 base, with 11 bases between them. The CDR3 contains 14 residues. Germline lookup yields CDR1 MNHEY and CDR2 SMNVEV (reference sequence). In DNA, the CDR3 is TGTGCCAGCAGTTCCATTACAGGGTCCTACGAGCAGTACTTC. Encoded protein: CASSSITGSYEQYF.

This clone was picked up one time. The rearrangement links TRBV28 to TRBJ1-4, with D unresolved. V was clipped by 5 bases and J by 4 bases, with 14 bases between them. The germline CDR1 and CDR2 sequences are MDHEN and SYDVKM. This CDR3 is 15 amino acids long. The CDR3 nucleotides read TGTGCCAGCAGTCCTCCGGGGAGCGTTAATGAAAAACTGTTTTTT. Its translation is CASSPPGSVNEKLFF.

The chain combines TRBV5-4 with TRBJ2-2; 9 bases map to TRBD2. J lost 1 base, V lost 6 bases, and 10 bases had no gene match. The CDR3 extends over 17 amino acids. CDR1 and CDR2 from the germline V gene are SGHNT and YYREEE (reference sequence). The CDR3: CASTKGGRAQNTGELFF. The CDR3 DNA follows: TGTGCCAGCACCAAGGGCGGGAGGGCCCAGAACACCGGGGAGCTGTTTTTT.

The V and J genes are TRBV19 and TRBJ1-4; D possibly corresponds to TRBD1 (5 bases). Germline assignment: CDR1 LNHDA and CDR2 SQIVND (reference sequence). V lost 7 bases and J lost 4, with 13 bases in between. The CDR3 totals 14 residues. The DNA of the CDR3 is TGTGCCAGTACAGAAACGGGACTTAATGAAAAACTGTTTTTT. This translates into CASTETGLNEKLFF.

The V call is TRBV14, the J call TRBJ2-1; 12 positions agree with TRBD2. Trimming cost V 3 bases and J 7 bases; bases outside gene matches: 7. There are 16 residues in the CDR3. Germline-derived CDR1 and CDR2 are SGHDN and FVKESK. The CDR3 DNA reads TGTGCCAGCAGCCAGGGACTAGCGGGCCTTAAGAATGAGCAGTTCTTC. Its protein is CASSQGLAGLKNEQFF.

The genes are TRBV18 and TRBJ2-7; 8 positions match TRBD1. The junction had 12 bases not matched to a gene; V was cut back by 6 bases and J by 2 bases. This CDR3 has 16 residues. Germline assignment: CDR1 KGHSH and CDR2 LQKENI. The CDR3: CASSPTRTGSAYEQYF. The CDR3 bases are TGTGCCAGCTCGCCGACCAGGACAGGGTCGGCCTACGAGCAGTACTTC. Filled out from reference TRBV18 and TRBJ2-7, the complete variable domain reads NAGVMQNPRHLVRRRGQEARLRCSPMKGHSHVYWYRQLPEEGLKFMVYLQKENIIDESGMPKERFSAEFPKEGPSILRIQQVVRGDSAAYFCASSPTRTGSAYEQYFGPGTRLTVT.

The chain employs TRBV28 and TRBJ2-1; 7 nucleotides agree with TRBD2. The CDR3 extends over 15 amino acids. The germline V gene encodes CDR1 MDHEN and CDR2 SYDVKM. The J segment lost 7 bases and the V segment lost 5 bases, leaving 11 bases of the junction unmatched. Here the CDR3 DNA reads TGTGCCAGCAGTCAGAACAGCGGGATAGAGAATGAGCAGTTCTTC. This sequence encodes CASSQNSGIENEQFF.